This T cell receptor beta chain was captured in a study of cytomegalovirus exposure and HLA in healthy donors. Study-wide findings and caveats: In presence/absence analyses, roughly uniform sequencing depth across donors was assumed. In vitro, three CMV-associated chains proved specific for CMV antigens. Cytomegalovirus-associated status was assigned to about 170 TCR beta chains.

Remarks on this clone: What it recognizes is unknown.

The PCR contained 60 Vbeta and 13 Jbeta primers. Assay used: immunoSEQ multiplex PCR; TCRdb lists only in-frame clones, some missing. The sample carries 160,000 or so clones, about three quarters recorded once. Germline loops: CDR1 SEHNR, CDR2 FQNEAQ (reference sequence). This CDR3 is built from 15 residues. Trimming removed 1 base from V and 2 bases from J, with 9 bases in between. Sequencing was performed on PBMCs. The clonotype was recovered from a woman in her 40s in good health and CMV-seropositive. The chain uses TRBV7-9 and TRBJ1-5, with unresolved D. CDR3: CASSLGGGGNQPQHF. In DNA, the CDR3 is TGTGCCAGCAGCTTAGGGGGAGGTGGCAATCAGCCCCAGCATTTT.